This record looks at one T cell receptor beta chain sequence and its context. The CDR3 totals 15 residues. Germline V gene sequence: CDR1 KGHDR, CDR2 SFDVKD. V lost 6 bases, J lost 6 bases, and 7 bases stayed unmatched. These data originate in a study of control samples from healthy donors and cancer patients. Sequenced by immunoSEQ multiplex PCR; TCRdb stores in-frame clones only, minus some. The sample includes tens of thousands of clones, more than 75% seen only once; the top ten take approximately 9.8%. This clonotype was sampled from an older woman in good health. This rearrangement joins TRBV24-1 to TRBJ1-5; 10 nucleotides agree with TRBD1. Sequencing was carried out using blood. The CDR3 spells CATSPRTGGGQPQHF. In nucleotides, the CDR3 is TGTGCCACCAGTCCCCGGACAGGGGGAGGTCAGCCCCAGCATTTT.